The present T cell receptor (beta chain) was sequenced within a study of breast tumors, draining lymph nodes, adjacent tissues. Study-level results: Compared with basal-like, luminal-like tumors shared significantly more repertoire with nontumor tissue. Tumor repertoires ranked between lymph nodes and nontumor tissue in diversity, with V and J gene preferences.

Samples came from axillary lymph nodes draining the breast cancer. This clonotype was found many times. Its antigen is still unknown. MiXCR was run by TCRdb on the multiplex PCR reads, yielding one entry per CDR3 protein. The table records some 85,000 distinct CDR3 sequences, about 27% of them present only once. Germline V CDR1 and CDR2: SGHTS, YDEGEE. The CDR3 runs to 13 residues. V lost 3 bases and J lost 2, with 6 bases in between. The chain uses TRBV5-8 and TRBJ2-1; D not resolved. Material: axillary lymph node tissue. The receptor was derived from a female donor with breast cancer. Some clones in this sample may be carry-over from other donors' samples. CDR3 DNA sequence: TGTGCCAGCAGCTCGATGACCTACAATGAGCAGTTCTTC. Translating gives CASSSMTYNEQFF.